The clone carrying this T cell receptor (beta chain) was seen only a few times. The antigen is undetermined. Healthy Caucasians provided all donations. The sample comes from a study of identical twins. Regarding the study as a whole: Out-of-frame alpha sequences common to twins exhibited a surplus of low generation probability.

V was clipped by 6 bases and J by 5 bases, with 11 bases between them. The CDR3 runs to 13 residues. Germline CDR1 is KGHSH and CDR2 is LQKENI. TCRdb passed the 5' RACE reads through MiXCR, listing each CDR3 protein once. The sample contains approximately 500,000 distinct CDR3 sequences, approximately 24% of which appear only once. The sample also formed part of further work on T cells expressing NK-cell markers.

The chain has TRBV18 and TRBJ2-1; the D is unclear. The receptor's source is a woman aged 18-30 years in good health. The sample comprised CD4+ T cells sorted from blood. CDR3 sequence (DNA): TGTGCCAGCTCCCGGTTGAAGGACAATGAGCAGTTCTTC. Translated: CASSRLKDNEQFF.